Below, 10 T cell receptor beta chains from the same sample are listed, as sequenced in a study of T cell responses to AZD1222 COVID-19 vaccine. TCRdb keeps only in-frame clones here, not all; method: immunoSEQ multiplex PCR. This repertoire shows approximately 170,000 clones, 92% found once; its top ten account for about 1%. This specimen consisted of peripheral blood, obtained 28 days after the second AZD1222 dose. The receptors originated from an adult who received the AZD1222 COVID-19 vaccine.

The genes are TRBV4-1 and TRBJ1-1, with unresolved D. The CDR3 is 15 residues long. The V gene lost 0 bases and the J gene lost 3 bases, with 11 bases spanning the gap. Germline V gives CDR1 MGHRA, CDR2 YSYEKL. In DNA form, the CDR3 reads TGCGCCAGCAGCCAAGAGCACGGCCCCTACACTGAAGCTTTCTTT. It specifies CASSQEHGPYTEAFF.

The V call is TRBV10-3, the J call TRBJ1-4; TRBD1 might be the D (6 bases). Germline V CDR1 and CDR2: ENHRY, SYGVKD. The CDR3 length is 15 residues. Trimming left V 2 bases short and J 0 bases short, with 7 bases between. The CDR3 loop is CAISEGQPTNEKLFF. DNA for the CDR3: TGTGCCATCAGTGAGGGACAGCCAACTAATGAAAAACTGTTTTTT.

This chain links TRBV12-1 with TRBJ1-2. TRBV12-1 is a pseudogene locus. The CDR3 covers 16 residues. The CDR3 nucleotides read TGTGCCAGCAGCTTCCTCGGGAGCACCCCTTACTATGGCTACACCTTC. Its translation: CASSFLGSTPYYGYTF.

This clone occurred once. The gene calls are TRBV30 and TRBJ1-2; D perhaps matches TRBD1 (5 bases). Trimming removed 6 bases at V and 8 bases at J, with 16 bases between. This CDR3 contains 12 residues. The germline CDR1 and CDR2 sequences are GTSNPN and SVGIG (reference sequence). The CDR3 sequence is CACNGGVGGYTF. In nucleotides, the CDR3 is TGTGCCTGTAACGGGGGGGTCGGGGGCTACACCTTC.

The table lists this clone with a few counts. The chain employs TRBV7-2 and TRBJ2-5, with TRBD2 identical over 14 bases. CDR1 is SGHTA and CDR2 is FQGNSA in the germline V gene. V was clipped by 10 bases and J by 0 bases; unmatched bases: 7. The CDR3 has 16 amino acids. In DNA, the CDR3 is TGTGCCACCGACCGACTAGCGGGGGGGTACCAAGAGACCCAGTACTTC. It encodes CATDRLAGGYQETQYF.

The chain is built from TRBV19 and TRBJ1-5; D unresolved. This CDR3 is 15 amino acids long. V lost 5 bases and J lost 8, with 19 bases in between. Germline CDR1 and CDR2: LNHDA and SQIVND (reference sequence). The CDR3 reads CASSHFPEIYEPQHF. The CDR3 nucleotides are TGTGCCAGTAGTCACTTTCCCGAGATTTACGAGCCCCAGCATTTT.

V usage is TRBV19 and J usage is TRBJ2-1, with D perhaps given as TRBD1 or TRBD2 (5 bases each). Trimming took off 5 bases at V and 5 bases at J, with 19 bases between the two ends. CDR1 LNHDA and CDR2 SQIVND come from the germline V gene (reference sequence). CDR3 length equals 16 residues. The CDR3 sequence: CASSSAGTLFNNEQFF. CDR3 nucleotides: TGTGCCAGTAGTTCGGCCGGGACCCTTTTTAACAATGAGCAGTTCTTC.

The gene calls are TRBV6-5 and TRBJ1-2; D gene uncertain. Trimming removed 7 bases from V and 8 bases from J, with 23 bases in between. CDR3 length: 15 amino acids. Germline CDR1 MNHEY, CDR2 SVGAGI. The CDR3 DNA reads TGTGCCAGCATCGAGACTCCAAGCTCAGCGCAGGGCTACACCTTC. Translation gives CASIETPSSAQGYTF.

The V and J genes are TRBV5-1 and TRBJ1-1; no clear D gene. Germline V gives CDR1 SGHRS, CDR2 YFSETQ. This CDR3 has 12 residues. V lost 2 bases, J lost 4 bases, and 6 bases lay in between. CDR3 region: CASSFSGTEAFF. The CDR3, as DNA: TGCGCCAGCAGCTTTTCCGGCACTGAAGCTTTCTTT.

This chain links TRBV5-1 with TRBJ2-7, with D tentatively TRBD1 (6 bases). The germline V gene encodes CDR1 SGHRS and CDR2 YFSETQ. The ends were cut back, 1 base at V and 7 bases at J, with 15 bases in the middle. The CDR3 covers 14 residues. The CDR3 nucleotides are TGCGCCAGCAGCTTGTTGCAGGGGAACAAAGAGCAGTACTTC. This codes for CASSLLQGNKEQYF.